Following are 28 T cell receptor beta chains from one sample sequenced in a study of T cell changes during pregnancy in multiple sclerosis. This table comes from immunoSEQ multiplex PCR, and its TCRdb copy is limited to in-frame clones, with some not included. The table shows 60,000 or so clones, with about 90% occurring only once. Sequencing used CD4+ T cells from peripheral blood mononuclear cells, obtained after pregnancy. The origin of the receptors is a female donor in good health, enrolled as a control in a pregnancy study.

The J gene is TRBJ1-6, the V gene TRBV6-1; no clear D gene. The CDR3 runs 14 residues. V was trimmed by 7 bases and J by 9 bases, leaving 16 bases between them. Germline values: CDR1 MNHNS, CDR2 SASEGT. CDR3 in amino acids: CASTENGLSSPLHF. The CDR3 nucleotides are TGTGCCAGCACCGAGAATGGTTTGAGTTCACCCCTCCACTTT.

The genes are TRBV7-2 and TRBJ1-2; a weak D match, TRBD1 (5 bases). This CDR3 has 17 residues. With 5 bases removed from V and 1 base from J, the gap between germline ends came to 20 bases. Germline V gives CDR1 SGHTA, CDR2 FQGNSA. The CDR3 DNA is TGTGCCAGCAGCCCCGGCCCGGTTGACAGTCTTAACTATGGCTACACCTTC. Translation gives CASSPGPVDSLNYGYTF.

This chain uses TRBV6-4 with TRBJ2-3; weak D call: TRBD1 (6 bases). CDR1 is MRHNA, CDR2 SNTAGT, per germline. V lost 6 bases and J 5 bases, leaving 12 bases between the germline ends. The CDR3 is made up of 13 amino acids. The CDR3 bases are TGTGCCAGCAGCCGGAAAGGGGGAGATACGCAGTATTTT. Protein: CASSRKGGDTQYF.

This clone appeared once. The chain joins TRBV19 to TRBJ1-2, with D perhaps TRBD1 (5 bases). This CDR3 is 16 amino acids long. Germline assignment: CDR1 LNHDA and CDR2 SQIVND (reference sequence). Trimming left V 4 bases short and J 0 bases short, with 15 bases between. In DNA form, the CDR3 reads TGTGCCAGTAGTAGGCATGATGGGGCTGCTAACTATGGCTACACCTTC. Translation: CASSRHDGAANYGYTF.

This chain uses TRBV30 with TRBJ2-2; 11 nucleotides match TRBD1. Looked up from germline, CDR1 is GTSNPN and CDR2 is SVGIG (reference sequence). The CDR3 contains 16 residues. V lost 2 bases and J lost 6; bases outside the gene matches: 8. CDR3 in amino acids: CAWSLLDRGQAGELFF. CDR3 coding DNA: TGTGCCTGGAGTCTCTTGGACAGGGGGCAGGCCGGGGAGCTGTTTTTT.

The chain employs TRBV29-1 and TRBJ2-5, with D maybe TRBD1 (5 bases). This CDR3 comprises 13 residues. V was trimmed by 2 bases and J by 5 bases, leaving 12 bases between them. The germline gives CDR1 SQVTM, CDR2 ANQGSEA. The CDR3 DNA follows: TGCAGCGTTGAACCCGCTGCAGGGGAGACCCAGTACTTC. Translated, it gives CSVEPAAGETQYF. The whole variable domain, remainder taken from reference TRBV29-1 and TRBJ2-5, is SAVISQKPSRDICQRGTSLTIQCQVDSQVTMMFWYRQQPGQSLTLIATANQGSEATYESGFVIDKFPISRPNLTFSTLTVSNMSPEDSSIYLCSVEPAAGETQYFGPGTRLLVL.

V is TRBV6-5 and J is TRBJ2-2, with D possibly matching TRBD1 (5 bases). The CDR3 covers 15 residues. With 4 bases removed from V and 6 bases from J, the gap between germline ends came to 15 bases. Germline CDR1 reads MNHEY; CDR2 reads SVGAGI. CDR3 nucleotides: TGTGCCAGCAGTTTAGTTCAGGGTAATCCCGGGGAGCTGTTTTTT. Its protein is CASSLVQGNPGELFF.

The chain couples TRBV9 to TRBJ2-7; 7 nucleotides line up with TRBD1. The V segment lost 0 bases and the J segment 2 bases; nucleotides outside the gene matches: 5. Germline lookup yields CDR1 SGDLS and CDR2 YYNGEE. The CDR3 extends over 15 amino acids. The CDR3, as DNA: TGTGCCAGCAGCGTAGAGGGTCAGGGGGCCTACGAGCAGTACTTC. Translating it yields CASSVEGQGAYEQYF.

This clone has a single count. This chain links TRBV19 with TRBJ1-3; 11 positions match TRBD1. J gave up 4 bases and V 10 bases, and 15 bases lay outside the gene matches. The CDR3 runs to 17 residues. Germline CDR1 is LNHDA and CDR2 is SQIVND (reference sequence). CDR3 bases: TGTGCCACCCGCCTCCCGGGACAGGGGGGATTAGGAAACACCATATATTTT. The encoded protein is CATRLPGQGGLGNTIYF.

J is TRBJ2-3 and V is TRBV19, with 7 nucleotides matching TRBD1. Germline assignment: CDR1 LNHDA and CDR2 SQIVND (reference sequence). With V trimmed by 4 bases and J by 3 bases, 1 base remained unmatched. The CDR3 loop spans 13 amino acids. CDR3 residues: CASSTTGTDTQYF. CDR3 DNA sequence: TGTGCCAGTAGTACGACAGGGACAGATACGCAGTATTTT.

The genes are TRBV7-2 and TRBJ1-6; TRBD1 matches at 7 bases. V lost 3 bases to trimming and J lost 5 bases; unmatched junction nucleotides: 4. This CDR3 is built from 15 residues. The V gene's germline CDR1 is SGHTA and CDR2 FQGNSA. The chain's CDR3 is CASSLGRGNNSPLHF. In DNA form, the CDR3 reads TGTGCCAGCAGCTTGGGCAGGGGGAATAATTCACCCCTCCACTTT.

The J gene is TRBJ1-1, the V gene TRBV9; D is perhaps TRBD1 (5 bases). This CDR3 is built from 13 residues. V was cut by 1 base and J by 6 bases, with 10 bases left in between. Germline V gives CDR1 SGDLS, CDR2 YYNGEE. The CDR3 region has the DNA TGTGCCAGCAGCGTAATGGGGGACTCTGAAGCTTTCTTT. Its protein product is CASSVMGDSEAFF.

CDR3 bases: TGCGCCAGCAGCGCCGGACAGGGGGCTGACACCATATATTTT. Its protein product is CASSAGQGADTIYF. The chain carries TRBV5-1 and TRBJ1-3, with 11 bases lining up with TRBD1. CDR1 SGHRS and CDR2 YFSETQ come from the germline V gene. The CDR3 is 14 residues long. J was trimmed by 8 bases and V by 4 bases; bases with no gene match: 5.

The V call is TRBV9, the J call TRBJ1-2, with 11 bases lining up with TRBD1. This CDR3 spans 14 amino acids. Germline V lookup: CDR1 SGDLS, CDR2 YYNGEE. With 3 bases clipped from V and 8 bases from J, the junction kept 6 bases outside the gene matches. CDR3 residues: CASSGGQGARGYTF. DNA of the CDR3: TGTGCCAGCAGCGGAGGACAGGGGGCGAGAGGCTACACCTTC.

Points on this clone: Mismatch with germline at one junction end may stem from a read error. V and J are TRBV7-7 and TRBJ2-7; no clear D. Looked up from germline, CDR1 is SSHAT and CDR2 is FNYEAQ (reference sequence). The CDR3 runs 11 residues. The CDR3 spells CASSPFYEQYF. In nucleotides, the CDR3 is TGTGCTAGCAGCCCTTTCTACGAGCAGTACTTC.

The rearrangement joins TRBV2 to TRBJ2-3, with 8 bases that match TRBD2. The germline V gene encodes CDR1 SNHLY and CDR2 FYNNEI. The CDR3 is 14 residues long. V was clipped by 8 bases and J by 2 bases; unmatched bases: 6. CDR3 sequence (DNA): TGTGCCAGCCAAGCGGGGGAGCTCACAGATACGCAGTATTTT. It specifies CASQAGELTDTQYF.

This chain links TRBV13 with TRBJ1-1, with a weak D call TRBD1 (5 bases). This CDR3 contains 16 residues. Germline V gene sequence: CDR1 PRHDT, CDR2 FYEKMQ (reference sequence). V gave up 6 bases and J gave up 2 bases, with 19 bases separating them. The CDR3 DNA follows: TGTGCCAGCAGTTACCCGCCCCCAGGGACTAACACTGAAGCTTTCTTT. Encoded protein: CASSYPPPGTNTEAFF. The full variable domain, in which reference TRBV13 and TRBJ1-1 provide the parts outside the CDR3, is AAGVIQSPRHLIKEKRETATLKCYPIPRHDTVYWYQQGPGQDPQFLISFYEKMQSDKGSIPDRFSAQQFSDYHSELNMSSLELGDSALYFCASSYPPPGTNTEAFFGQGTRLTVV.

Here the CDR3 reads CASSEYGTGGGETQYF. The CDR3 bases are TGTGCCAGCAGTGAATATGGGACAGGGGGCGGAGAGACCCAGTACTTC. This chain joins TRBV25-1 and TRBJ2-5; 12 bases fit TRBD1. There are 16 residues in the CDR3. The V gene end was trimmed by 0 bases and the J gene end by 4 bases; junction bases not matched to a gene: 3. Germline CDR1 and CDR2: MGHDK and SYGVNS. The variable domain in full, completed from reference TRBV25-1 and TRBJ2-5, reads EADIYQTPRYLVIGTGKKITLECSQTMGHDKMYWYQQDPGMELHLIHYSYGVNSTEKGDLSSESTVSRIRTEHFPLTLESARPSHTSQYLCASSEYGTGGGETQYFGPGTRLLVL.

The V and J genes are TRBV29-1 and TRBJ2-3; 7 bases align to TRBD1. V dropped 6 bases and J dropped 2; count of bases not matched to a gene: 8. The CDR3 runs to 14 residues. CDR1 and CDR2 (germline): SQVTM, ANQGSEA. CDR3 protein: CSVTQGSPTDTQYF. CDR3 in DNA: TGCAGCGTGACACAGGGGTCACCCACAGATACGCAGTATTTT.

V gene TRBV19 combines with J gene TRBJ2-2; TRBD1 matches 7 bases. V lost 4 bases, J lost 5 bases, and 4 bases stayed unmatched. The CDR3 has 14 amino acids. In germline, CDR1 is LNHDA, CDR2 SQIVND (reference sequence). As DNA, the CDR3 is TGTGCCAGTAGTAGGGACAGCCGGACCGGGGAGCTGTTTTTT. It is translated as CASSRDSRTGELFF.

CDR3 bases: TGTGCCAGCAGTTACGCCCGGGGGTCGGATACGCAGTATTTT. Protein sequence: CASSYARGSDTQYF. The chain combines TRBV6-5 with TRBJ2-3; D is perhaps TRBD2 (6 bases). The germline CDR1 and CDR2 sequences are MNHEY and SVGAGI. The CDR3 extends over 14 amino acids. The V end lost 2 bases, the J end lost 6 bases, and 12 bases lay between the germline ends.

This clone was observed once. The chain combines TRBV7-3 with TRBJ1-3; 8 bases align to TRBD1. The V segment lost 5 bases and the J segment 3 bases; nucleotides outside the gene matches: 9. Germline CDR1 reads SGHTA; CDR2 reads FQGTGA. The CDR3 covers 16 residues. This CDR3 reads CASSQGAAAGGNTIYF. For the CDR3, the DNA is TGTGCCAGCAGCCAGGGGGCGGCCGCTGGTGGAAACACCATATATTTT.

This chain joins TRBV7-6 and TRBJ1-1; the D is unclear. Germline V lookup: CDR1 SGHVS, CDR2 FNYEAQ. The length of the CDR3 is 13 residues. Between the trimmed V and J ends, which lost 2 bases and 4 bases, there was a span of 8 bases. The CDR3, as DNA: TGTGCCAGCAGCTTATATCGGGGCACTGAAGCTTTCTTT. It is translated as CASSLYRGTEAFF.

CDR3 nucleotide sequence: TGTGCCAGCAGCTTACGGGCAGGGACCGGGGAGCTGTTTTTT. It codes for CASSLRAGTGELFF. V usage is TRBV7-2 and J usage is TRBJ2-2, with D perhaps TRBD1 (5 bases). From germline, CDR1 is SGHTA and CDR2 FQGNSA. This CDR3 has 14 residues. Trimming removed 2 bases at V and 5 bases at J, with 9 bases between.

The chain employs TRBV18 and TRBJ1-1; D might be TRBD1 (6 bases). The CDR3 runs 13 residues. Between the trimmed V and J ends, which lost 6 bases and 2 bases, there was a span of 10 bases. Germline CDR1 KGHSH, CDR2 LQKENI. CDR3 amino acids: CASSLQGNTEAFF. The CDR3 nucleotides read TGTGCCAGCTCCCTACAGGGAAACACTGAAGCTTTCTTT.

The V gene is TRBV29-1, the J gene TRBJ1-1; D not certain. The length of the CDR3 is 13 residues. Per germline, CDR1 SQVTM and CDR2 ANQGSEA. V was trimmed by 7 bases and J by 1 base, leaving 13 bases between them. Written as DNA, the CDR3 is TGCAGCGCCCTATGGGGAGGGAACACTGAAGCTTTCTTT. Its translation is CSALWGGNTEAFF.

The CDR3 is CASSFYRANYGYTF. DNA of the CDR3: TGTGCCAGCAGCTTTTACAGGGCGAACTATGGCTACACCTTC. The V and J genes are TRBV5-4 and TRBJ1-2; weak D call: TRBD1 (6 bases). The V end was cut by 2 bases, the J end by 2 bases, with 10 bases between. This CDR3 comprises 14 residues. The V gene's germline CDR1 is SGHNT and CDR2 YYREEE (reference sequence).

The rearrangement joins TRBV4-1 to TRBJ2-3; TRBD2 matches 8 bases. The V gene's germline CDR1 is MGHRA and CDR2 YSYEKL. The junction had 7 bases not matched to a gene; V was cut back by 0 bases and J by 5 bases. CDR3 length: 16 residues. The CDR3 spells CASSQDRGGFVDTQYF. In DNA, the CDR3 is TGCGCCAGCAGCCAAGATCGGGGGGGGTTTGTAGATACGCAGTATTTT.